This entry concerns a single T cell receptor (beta chain). Its antigen remains undetermined. No much larger clone is present one base from it, and per-base qualities are unavailable. These data belong to a study of control samples from healthy donors and cancer patients (dated by TCRdb to 2019 to 2021). Libraries were constructed by the immunoSEQ multiplex PCR assay. Imported from immuneACCESS, the table was reduced by TCRdb to in-frame sequences with V and J called. These copies leave out some clones; in studies compared against another copy, an unresolved V gene accounts for under half, and the cause of the remainder is not known. This sample lists 120,000 to 150,000 clones; about 91% were detected once. Of the sample, about 3% falls within the top ten clones. The CDR3 starts with the cysteine, ends with the phenylalanine, and has 14 residues. The CDR3 DNA has 42 bases and is translated from base 1. CDR1 MDHEN and CDR2 SYDVKM are derived from the germline V gene. Between the V and J ends, shortened by 2 bases and 5 bases respectively, the junction contains 7 bases.

In this chain, TRBV28 is recombined with TRBJ1-6, with no D gene named confidently. Input material: blood. The sequence was obtained from a man between 25 and 39 years old in good health. The encoded CDR3 is CASSLSPNNSPLHF. In nucleotides, the sequence is TGTGCCAGCAGTTTAAGCCCGAATAATTCACCCCTCCACTTT.